The T cell receptor (beta chain) described here comes from a study of regulatory T cells in long-lasting Graves disease. Construction of TCR beta libraries relied on iRepertoire HTBI primers and on Arm-PCR targeting CDR3 regions. Each CDR3 protein gets one entry after TCRdb re-called the multiplex PCR reads with MiXCR. This sample has under 450,000 distinct CDR3 sequences, with 12% found just once. Study conclusions and caveats: Persistent cases favored TRBV28, TRBJ1-2 and TRBJ2-5.

There are a few counts of this clonotype. Its antigen is not known. Time point specified: newly diagnosed GD, antithyroid drugs for less than 3 months. From RNA extracted from PBMCs, the TCR library was made. The CDR3 is made up of 15 amino acids. The V gene's germline CDR1 is SEHNR and CDR2 FQNEAQ (reference sequence). The germline V and J ends were trimmed by 5 bases and 0 bases, with 13 bases remaining between them. This sample also appeared in a second study, on T cells in Graves' hyperthyroidism and ophthalmopathy. This second study notes: Lactation, pregnancy, other autoimmune disease or uncontrolled infection led to exclusion of patients. The HTBI primer set served for first-round RT-PCR of the TCR CDR3.

J is TRBJ1-2 and V is TRBV7-9, with D perhaps TRBD1 (5 bases). Source: peripheral blood mononuclear cells (PBMCs), taken at new diagnosis, from a patient treated with antithyroid drugs. This clonotype was sampled from a young woman with Graves disease. CDR3 bases: TGTGCCAGCAGCCAACAGACAGCTGCTAACTATGGCTACACCTTC. Translating gives CASSQQTAANYGYTF.